This T cell receptor (beta chain) was recorded in a study of spatial heterogeneity in lung cancer. Study-wide results and limits: Relative to follow-up, resection was when ubiquitous expanded tumor TCRs appeared more in blood.

Time point denoted: sample taken at primary tumor resection. The donors comprised around 72 untreated early-stage non-small cell lung cancer patients. TCRdb itself ran the 5' RACE reads through MiXCR, one entry per CDR3 protein. Altogether 25,000 or so distinct CDR3 sequences are present, roughly 4.7% being singletons, with the ten largest covering less than 5.5%. At least ten counts were recorded for this clonotype. Its matching antigen is unknown. Unmatched junction bases numbered 17, after V lost 4 bases and J lost 8 bases. Per the germline V gene, CDR1 is SGHRS and CDR2 is YFSETQ. This CDR3 is built from 17 residues.

This sequence originates from a male donor with early-stage non-small cell lung cancer. The sequencing used PBMCs, collected at surgery. The chain is built from TRBV5-1 and TRBJ2-1; TRBD1 matches 8 bases. CDR3 sequence reads: CASSHPTQGGRMDEQFF. The CDR3 nucleotides are TGCGCCAGCAGCCACCCCACACAGGGGGGTAGGATGGATGAGCAGTTCTTC.